Listed here is a single T cell receptor beta chain. The data stem from a study of blood T cell repertoires in COVID-19. In the study overall: Some COVID-19 samples were acute and others convalescent; all came from the United States, Italy and Spain. From T cells, B-cell-depleted T cells, or PBMCs came the material, which was cDNA or gDNA.

TCRdb's table, derived via immunoSEQ multiplex PCR, lists solely in-frame clones and lacks some. The table lists about 39,000 clones, about 89% of them singletons. Trimming at V came to 0 bases and at J to 8 bases, leaving 13 bases not matched to a gene. Germline values: CDR1 LNHNV, CDR2 YYDKDF (reference sequence). This CDR3 has 17 residues. Sequenced sample: peripheral blood. The TCR comes from a man over 45 with active or convalescent COVID-19. J is TRBJ1-2 and V is TRBV15; 9 nucleotides align to TRBD1. The CDR3: CATSRDGTGISVGGYTF. CDR3 DNA sequence: TGTGCCACCAGCAGAGACGGGACAGGGATAAGTGTAGGCGGCTACACCTTC.